This is a list of T cell receptor beta chains from one sample in a study of T cell changes during pregnancy in multiple sclerosis. Libraries were prepared by immunoSEQ multiplex PCR; TCRdb keeps only in-frame clonotypes and omits some of them. Among around 60,000 clones listed, over 80% were seen once. Sequencing used peripheral blood, obtained in the second trimester of pregnancy. The receptors were sampled from a female donor in good health, enrolled as a control in a pregnancy study. Both conserved end residues are part of each CDR3. Fields, in order: D gene, clone size, V gene, J gene, CDR3 protein, CDR3 DNA. D genes are given only for firm matches. Not every row has a clone size; where given, it reads once, few, many or a size class.

TRBD2	NA	TRBV30	TRBJ2-5	CAWSPGLAGETQYF	TGTGCCTGGAGCCCGGGACTAGCGGGAGAGACCCAGTACTTC
NA	NA	TRBV18	TRBJ1-1	CASSPASTAFTEAFF	TGTGCCAGCTCACCAGCTTCGACAGCCTTCACTGAAGCTTTCTTT
NA	NA	TRBV10-3	TRBJ2-3	CAISVGQGTDTQYF	TGTGCCATCAGTGTGGGGCAGGGCACAGATACGCAGTATTTT
NA	once	TRBV5-4	TRBJ2-2	CASSLKNSNTGELFF	TGTGCCAGCAGCCTAAAAAACAGCAACACCGGGGAGCTGTTTTTT
NA	once	TRBV7-8	TRBJ2-1	CAGAGRLRNEQFF	TGTGCCGGGGCGGGGCGGCTGAGGAATGAGCAGTTCTTC
NA	once	TRBV19	TRBJ1-6	CASSILFTGNFNSPLHF	TGTGCCAGTAGTATTTTGTTTACAGGGAATTTTAATTCACCCCTCCACTTT
TRBD1	few	TRBV5-1	TRBJ1-4	CASSLGQGSEKLFF	TGCGCCAGCAGCTTGGGACAGGGGAGTGAAAAACTGTTTTTT
TRBD2	NA	TRBV27	TRBJ2-3	CASSSLAGVYGDTQYF	TGTGCCAGCAGTTCGCTAGCGGGGGTTTACGGGGATACGCAGTATTTT
NA	NA	TRBV2	TRBJ2-1	CASRNRGNEQFF	TGTGCCAGCAGAAACCGGGGTAATGAGCAGTTCTTC
NA	NA	TRBV2	TRBJ1-1	CASRRRGGNTEAFF	TGTGCCAGCAGGAGAAGGGGGGGAAACACTGAAGCTTTCTTT
TRBD2	NA	TRBV7-9	TRBJ2-7	CASSGGLAGVTYEQYF	TGTGCCAGCAGCGGCGGACTAGCGGGGGTAACCTACGAGCAGTACTTC
TRBD2	NA	TRBV6-1	TRBJ2-1	CAISPLAVDNEQFF	TGTGCCATCTCTCCGCTAGCGGTAGACAATGAGCAGTTCTTC
NA	NA	TRBV7-9	TRBJ1-2	CASSFRGPDGYTF	TGTGCCAGCAGCTTCAGGGGCCCGGATGGCTACACCTTC
NA	NA	TRBV18	TRBJ1-4	CASSPRSGDATEKLFF	TGTGCCAGCTCACCGAGGTCAGGGGACGCCACCGAAAAACTGTTTTTT
NA	NA	TRBV7-2	TRBJ2-7	CASSLVAGKGYEQYF	TGTGCCAGCAGCTTAGTGGCGGGGAAGGGTTACGAGCAGTACTTC
TRBD1	NA	TRBV5-6	TRBJ2-1	CASSRQVGQDNEQFF	TGTGCCAGCAGCCGACAAGTTGGACAGGACAATGAGCAGTTCTTC
NA	NA	TRBV19	TRBJ2-1	CASTQQGTYNEQFF	TGTGCCAGTACCCAACAGGGAACCTACAATGAGCAGTTCTTC
NA	NA	TRBV13	TRBJ1-2	CASSLGGAYGYTF	TGTGCCAGCAGCTTAGGGGGGGCCTATGGCTACACCTTC
TRBD1	once	TRBV2	TRBJ1-1	CASRGQGMMNTEAFF	TGTGCCAGCAGAGGACAGGGGATGATGAACACTGAAGCTTTCTTT
TRBD1	NA	TRBV11-2	TRBJ1-1	CASSFGTGGGNTEAFF	TGTGCCAGCAGCTTCGGGACAGGGGGCGGGAACACTGAAGCTTTCTTT
TRBD2	NA	TRBV4-1	TRBJ2-1	CASTYDSGGATNEQFF	TGCGCCAGCACCTATGACAGCGGGGGGGCCACAAATGAGCAGTTCTTC
TRBD1	NA	TRBV18	TRBJ2-3	CASSPTGTYTDTQYF	TGTGCCAGCTCACCGACAGGGACCTACACAGATACGCAGTATTTT
TRBD1	NA	TRBV6-5	TRBJ2-2	CASTLGDRPTGELFF	TGTGCCAGCACCTTAGGGGACAGGCCCACCGGGGAGCTGTTTTTT
TRBD2	NA	TRBV2	TRBJ2-5	CASRNAGGETQYF	TGTGCCAGCAGAAACGCGGGGGGGGAGACCCAGTACTTC
NA	NA	TRBV18	TRBJ2-7	CASSPSQVTTYEQYF	TGTGCCAGCTCACCGTCACAGGTTACAACCTACGAGCAGTACTTC
TRBD2	NA	TRBV7-9	TRBJ2-1	CASSLDEGLAGDNEQFF	TGTGCCAGCAGCTTAGACGAGGGACTAGCGGGAGACAATGAGCAGTTCTTC
TRBD1	NA	TRBV7-8	TRBJ1-2	CASSWGEQGVIGYTF	TGTGCCAGCAGCTGGGGAGAACAGGGGGTGATAGGCTACACCTTC
NA	NA	TRBV19	TRBJ1-1	CASRVTVNTEAFF	TGTGCCAGTAGGGTAACAGTGAACACTGAAGCTTTCTTT
TRBD2	NA	TRBV7-9	TRBJ2-1	CASSPRTSGMYNEQFF	TGTGCCAGCAGCCCTAGGACTAGCGGGATGTACAATGAGCAGTTCTTC
TRBD2	NA	TRBV5-1	TRBJ2-3	CASKRGSTDTQYF	TGCGCCAGCAAGCGGGGGAGCACAGATACGCAGTATTTT
NA	NA	TRBV7-9	TRBJ2-7	CASSGGAYEQYF	TGTGCCAGCAGCGGAGGGGCCTACGAGCAGTACTTC
TRBD2	NA	TRBV30	TRBJ2-1	CAWTLGLAGGNEQFF	TGTGCCTGGACCCTGGGGCTAGCGGGAGGAAATGAGCAGTTCTTC
TRBD2	NA	TRBV2	TRBJ2-1	CASREGSGGLRNEQFF	TGTGCCAGCAGGGAAGGGTCGGGGGGGCTAAGAAATGAGCAGTTCTTC
TRBD2	NA	TRBV9	TRBJ2-1	CASSDWGLVADEQFF	TGTGCCAGCAGCGACTGGGGACTAGTCGCCGATGAGCAGTTCTTC
NA	NA	TRBV7-9	TRBJ1-5	CASSLEQGEQPQHF	TGTGCCAGCAGCTTAGAACAGGGCGAACAGCCCCAGCATTTT
TRBD2	NA	TRBV9	TRBJ2-1	CASSVGGAGAERNEQFF	TGTGCCAGCAGCGTAGGGGGCGCGGGAGCCGAACGCAATGAGCAGTTCTTC
NA	NA	TRBV6-1	TRBJ1-1	CASKGWGEAFF	TGTGCCAGCAAGGGGTGGGGAGAAGCTTTCTTT
TRBD1	NA	TRBV7-9	TRBJ1-1	CASSFSRGAGGTEAFF	TGTGCCAGCAGCTTTTCGCGGGGGGCAGGGGGCACTGAAGCTTTCTTT
NA	NA	TRBV5-1	TRBJ1-2	CASSLWDTGYTF	TGCGCCAGCAGCTTGTGGGACACTGGCTACACCTTC
TRBD2	NA	TRBV30	TRBJ2-1	CAWDSSGGSDEQFF	TGTGCCTGGGACTCTAGCGGGGGGTCGGATGAGCAGTTCTTC
TRBD2	NA	TRBV10-3	TRBJ2-1	CAISDSGGDYNEQFF	TGTGCCATCAGTGATAGCGGGGGGGATTACAATGAGCAGTTCTTC
NA	NA	TRBV30	TRBJ2-1	CAWLGTSPYNEQFF	TGTGCCTGGCTCGGGACTTCTCCCTACAATGAGCAGTTCTTC
NA	NA	TRBV7-3	TRBJ2-5	CASSVGAQETQYF	TGTGCTAGCAGCGTGGGGGCCCAAGAGACCCAGTACTTC
NA	NA	TRBV25-1	TRBJ1-5	CASSEEQESQPQHF	TGTGCCAGCAGTGAAGAACAGGAATCTCAGCCCCAGCATTTT
NA	NA	TRBV7-8	TRBJ2-7	CASSPRTVYEQYF	TGTGCCAGCAGCCCCCGGACTGTTTACGAGCAGTACTTC
NA	NA	TRBV14	TRBJ2-5	CASSQANQETQYF	TGTGCCAGCAGCCAAGCTAACCAAGAGACCCAGTACTTC
TRBD2	NA	TRBV7-4	TRBJ2-1	CASSLENTPGRDGGNEQFF	TGTGCCAGCAGCTTGGAAAACACCCCCGGGAGGGACGGAGGCAATGAGCAGTTCTTC
TRBD2	NA	TRBV4-3	TRBJ2-7	CASSQELRLAATYEQYF	TGCGCCAGCAGCCAAGAGTTGCGGCTAGCGGCGACCTACGAGCAGTACTTC
NA	NA	TRBV6-6	TRBJ2-2	CASRAFQGGLFF	TGTGCCAGCAGGGCATTTCAGGGCGGGCTGTTTTTT
TRBD1	NA	TRBV5-1	TRBJ1-6	CASSLDRASPLHF	TGCGCCAGCAGCTTAGACAGGGCATCACCCCTCCACTTT
TRBD2	NA	TRBV5-4	TRBJ2-7	CASSLGLAGISYEQYF	TGTGCCAGCAGCTTGGGGCTAGCGGGGATCTCCTACGAGCAGTACTTC